These 29 T cell receptor beta chains originate from one sample sequenced in a study of T cells of healthy individuals. TCRdb processed the 5' RACE reads anew with MiXCR; each CDR3 protein has one entry. The sample has some 85,000 distinct CDR3 sequences, approximately 4.8% seen once. These receptors all come from a female donor in good health.

This clonotype was seen at least ten times. The chain has TRBV14 and TRBJ1-3, with 9 bases lining up with TRBD1. Germline V gives CDR1 SGHDN, CDR2 FVKESK. The V and J ends lost 1 base and 0 bases, in that order; junction bases with no gene match: 4. The CDR3 totals 17 residues. The CDR3 DNA follows: TGTGCCAGCAGCCAAGTGGGACAGGGACCCTCTGGAAACACCATATATTTT. Protein product: CASSQVGQGPSGNTIYF.

This clonotype occurred many times. The chain combines TRBV12-3 or TRBV12-4 with TRBJ2-4, with D perhaps TRBD2 (6 bases). The CDR3 consists of 17 residues. Trimming took 1 base from V and 0 from J, leaving 13 bases between them. The CDR3 is CASSLGRRAGAKNIQYF. The CDR3 nucleotides read TGTGCCAGCAGTTTAGGGAGGAGGGCCGGAGCCAAAAACATTCAGTACTTC.

This clonotype showed up just a few times. CDR3 loop: CAWRDRGRRGNTIYF. For the CDR3, the DNA is TGTGCCTGGAGGGACAGGGGGCGTCGTGGAAACACCATATATTTT. This chain joins TRBV30 and TRBJ1-3, with 11 bases lining up with TRBD1. The junction had 4 bases not matched to a gene; V was cut back by 3 bases and J by 3 bases. CDR1 and CDR2 (germline): GTSNPN, SVGIG (reference sequence). CDR3 length: 15 amino acids.

This clonotype was seen ten or more times. The chain links TRBV9 to TRBJ1-5, with no clear D. The V and J ends lost 0 bases and 7 bases respectively, with 11 bases between them. Per the germline V gene, CDR1 is SGDLS and CDR2 is YYNGEE. This CDR3 region has 14 residues. DNA for the CDR3: TGTGCCAGCAGCGTAGGCCACCTGGGGCAGCCCCAGCATTTT. It specifies CASSVGHLGQPQHF.

The chain links TRBV30 to TRBJ2-3; 10 positions agree with TRBD2. Germline loops: CDR1 GTSNPN, CDR2 SVGIG (reference sequence). Trimming cost V 4 bases and J 5 bases; bases outside gene matches: 6. CDR3 length: 14 amino acids. The CDR3 nucleotides read TGTGCCTGGACCCCTAGCGGGAGAATAGATACGCAGTATTTT. The encoded protein is CAWTPSGRIDTQYF. Full variable domain (rest looked up from reference TRBV30 and TRBJ2-3): SQTIHQWPATLVQPVGSPLSLECTVEGTSNPNLYWYRQAAGRGLQLLFYSVGIGQISSEVPQNLSASRPQDRQFILSSKKLLLSDSGFYLCAWTPSGRIDTQYFGPGTRLTVL.

This clonotype was counted ten times or more. The gene calls are TRBV6-2 or TRBV6-3 and TRBJ1-5; 9 nucleotides agree with TRBD1. The CDR3 totals 16 residues. The V segment lost 5 bases and the J segment 5 bases; nucleotides outside the gene matches: 10. Germline CDR1 and CDR2: MNHEY and SVGEGT. In DNA form, the CDR3 reads TGTGCCAGCAGTGACCCCCACAGGGGGCTCCATCAGCCCCAGCATTTT. Protein sequence: CASSDPHRGLHQPQHF.

Ten or more counts support this clonotype. The CDR3 sequence is CSARASDRGHEQFF. DNA of the CDR3: TGCAGTGCTAGAGCCTCGGACAGGGGCCATGAGCAGTTCTTC. The chain couples TRBV20-1 to TRBJ2-1; 9 bases map to TRBD1. Germline CDR1 is DFQATT and CDR2 is SNEGSKA (reference sequence). The length of the CDR3 is 14 residues. Trimming at V came to 1 base and at J to 8 bases, leaving 6 bases not matched to a gene.

The V call is TRBV20-1, the J call TRBJ1-2, with D unresolved. CDR3 length equals 9 residues. V dropped 5 bases and J dropped 10 bases, with 8 bases sitting between them. CDR1 is DFQATT and CDR2 is SNEGSKA in the germline V gene (reference sequence). The chain's CDR3 is CSAELLYTF. CDR3 nucleotides: TGCAGTGCTGAACTGCTCTACACCTTC.

This clonotype was observed at least ten times. The chain links TRBV6-6 to TRBJ1-1; D is undetermined. Trimming took off 6 bases at V and 6 bases at J, with 14 bases between the two ends. The CDR3 consists of 13 residues. The germline V gene encodes CDR1 MNHNY and CDR2 SVGAGI (reference sequence). CDR3 bases: TGTGCCAGCAGCCCCGGGCCCGACGCTGAAGCTTTCTTT. Protein sequence: CASSPGPDAEAFF.

This clonotype was counted many times. The CDR3 region has the DNA TGTGCCACCAGTGATCAGGACAGGCCGGATCAGCCCCAGCATTTT. As protein: CATSDQDRPDQPQHF. V gene TRBV24-1 combines with J gene TRBJ1-5, with 7 nucleotides matching TRBD1. V was clipped by 3 bases and J by 5 bases; unmatched bases: 6. The CDR3 runs to 15 residues. Germline CDR1 is KGHDR and CDR2 is SFDVKD.

This clonotype was seen ten or more times. This sequence joins TRBV4-2 and TRBJ2-6; a weak D match, TRBD2 (6 bases). Germline CDR1 reads LGHNA; CDR2 reads YNFKEQ. The CDR3 extends over 18 amino acids. V lost 0 bases and J lost 0, with 12 bases in between. DNA for the CDR3: TGTGCCAGCAGCCAAGATGAGGGACTCTACTCTGGGGCCAACGTCCTGACTTTC. This gives the protein CASSQDEGLYSGANVLTF.

This rearrangement joins TRBV9 to TRBJ2-1; the D is unclear. V lost 0 bases and J 2 bases, leaving 9 bases between the germline ends. CDR1 and CDR2 (germline): SGDLS, YYNGEE. The CDR3 length is 15 residues. DNA for the CDR3: TGTGCCAGCAGCGTAGGTGACTTTACCTACAATGAGCAGTTCTTC. Translated: CASSVGDFTYNEQFF.

This clonotype came up many times. This chain joins TRBV27 and TRBJ1-1, with unresolved D. In germline, CDR1 is MNHEY, CDR2 SMNVEV (reference sequence). V was shortened by 5 bases and J by 2 bases, with 27 bases between the two germline ends. This CDR3 is 19 amino acids long. The CDR3 region is CASSPALAFSRHINTEAFF. The DNA for the CDR3 is TGTGCCAGCAGTCCCGCCCTTGCCTTTTCGAGGCACATCAACACTGAAGCTTTCTTT.

Ten or more counts support this clonotype. The V gene is TRBV4-2, the J gene TRBJ2-2; D might be TRBD2 (5 bases). CDR1 LGHNA and CDR2 YNFKEQ come from the germline V gene. V was clipped by 0 bases and J by 9 bases, with 8 bases between them. The CDR3 is made up of 13 amino acids. The CDR3 coding sequence is TGTGCCAGCAGCCAAGATTTGGACTGGGAGCTGTTTTTT. This gives the protein CASSQDLDWELFF.

There are many counts of this clonotype. This chain joins TRBV20-1 and TRBJ1-6, with a weak D call TRBD1 (5 bases). The CDR3 is made up of 15 amino acids. Germline V gene sequence: CDR1 DFQATT, CDR2 SNEGSKA (reference sequence). Trimming took off 1 base at V and 6 bases at J, with 13 bases between the two ends. CDR3 coding DNA: TGCAGTGCTAGAGGCGGGGGAGAGCCTAATTCACCCCTCCACTTT. Translation gives CSARGGGEPNSPLHF.

V is TRBV7-2 and J is TRBJ2-4; D unclear. V dropped 1 base and J dropped 1 base, with 11 bases sitting between them. Germline CDR1 is SGHTA and CDR2 is FQGNSA. CDR3 length: 16 residues. As DNA, the CDR3 is TGTGCCAGCAGCTTAGTGGGTGGGTGGGCCAAAAACATTCAGTACTTC. Residues: CASSLVGGWAKNIQYF. Looking up the rest from reference TRBV7-2 and TRBJ2-4 gives the full variable domain: GAGVSQSPSNKVTEKGKDVELRCDPISGHTALYWYRQSLGQGLEFLIYFQGNSAPDKSGLPSDRFSAERTGGSVSTLTIQRTQQEDSAVYLCASSLVGGWAKNIQYFGAGTRLSVL.

This clonotype was observed a few times. The chain uses TRBV7-9 and TRBJ2-3; maybe TRBD2 (5 bases). Germline-derived CDR1 and CDR2 are SEHNR and FQNEAQ (reference sequence). Trimming stripped 5 bases from V and 6 bases from J, with 18 bases between. The CDR3 contains 15 residues. The CDR3 DNA is TGTGCCAGCAGCCCTGGTCGGGAACTCTGGGATACGCAGTATTTT. This encodes CASSPGRELWDTQYF. Supplemented by reference TRBV7-9 and TRBJ2-3, the full variable domain reads DTGVSQNPRHKITKRGQNVTFRCDPISEHNRLYWYRQTLGQGPEFLTYFQNEAQLEKSRLLSDRFSAERPKGSFSTLEIQRTEQGDSAMYLCASSPGRELWDTQYFGPGTRLTVL.

This clonotype was counted at least ten times. The V gene is TRBV6-4, the J gene TRBJ2-3; D remains unclear. V lost 3 bases to trimming and J lost 1 base, with 5 bases between them. This CDR3 is 13 amino acids long. Germline values: CDR1 MRHNA, CDR2 SNTAGT. In DNA form, the CDR3 reads TGTGCCAGCAGTGAGGCAGGCACAGATACGCAGTATTTT. Its translation: CASSEAGTDTQYF.

In this sample, this clonotype turned up many times. The rearrangement uses TRBV29-1 and TRBJ1-1; D is possibly TRBD1 (6 bases). The CDR3 is made up of 18 amino acids. V lost 4 bases and J 4 bases, leaving 28 bases between the germline ends. Germline V gene lookup returns CDR1 SQVTM and CDR2 ANQGSEA. In nucleotides, the CDR3 is TGCAGCGTTGCTAAAGGGGGTAGCGTTTTTGGTCTACGCACTGAAGCTTTCTTT. Amino acid sequence: CSVAKGGSVFGLRTEAFF. Full variable domain (outside the CDR3, taken from reference TRBV29-1 and TRBJ1-1): SAVISQKPSRDICQRGTSLTIQCQVDSQVTMMFWYRQQPGQSLTLIATANQGSEATYESGFVIDKFPISRPNLTFSTLTVSNMSPEDSSIYLCSVAKGGSVFGLRTEAFFGQGTRLTVV.

This clonotype was detected ten times or more. The V gene is TRBV28, the J gene TRBJ2-4, with 8 nucleotides matching TRBD1. This CDR3 is built from 14 residues. The ends lost 4 bases at V and 8 bases at J; junction bases unmatched: 7. The germline V gene encodes CDR1 MDHEN and CDR2 SYDVKM. This CDR3 is CASSWQGALDIQYF. The CDR3 bases are TGTGCCAGCAGTTGGCAGGGGGCATTGGACATTCAGTACTTC. The full variable domain, rest sourced from reference TRBV28 and TRBJ2-4, is DVKVTQSSRYLVKRTGEKVFLECVQDMDHENMFWYRQDPGLGLRLIYFSYDVKMKEKGDIPEGYSVSREKKERFSLILESASTNQTSMYLCASSWQGALDIQYFGAGTRLSVL.

The chain recombines TRBV7-9 with TRBJ1-2; D call uncertain. The CDR3 is 15 amino acids. Per the germline V gene, CDR1 is SEHNR and CDR2 is FQNEAQ (reference sequence). Deletions cut 4 bases from V and 2 bases from J, with 14 bases between. CDR3: CASSSSYSLNYGYTF. The CDR3 nucleotides read TGTGCCAGCAGCTCATCTTATTCGTTAAACTATGGCTACACCTTC.

This clonotype showed up many times. The rearrangement joins TRBV27 to TRBJ2-7; TRBD2 matches 9 bases. With 6 bases clipped from V and 0 bases from J, the junction kept 0 bases outside the gene matches. From germline, CDR1 is MNHEY and CDR2 SMNVEV (reference sequence). This CDR3 is 13 amino acids long. The CDR3 DNA sequence: TGTGCCAGCAGGACTAGCGGCTCCTACGAGCAGTACTTC. The encoded protein is CASRTSGSYEQYF.

The sample holds many counts of this clonotype. The chain uses TRBV6-5 and TRBJ1-1; D is undetermined. CDR1 is MNHEY, CDR2 SVGAGI, per germline. The V gene lost 6 bases and the J gene lost 3 bases, with 11 bases spanning the gap. The CDR3 length is 13 residues. CDR3 loop: CASSLNGHTEAFF. The CDR3 DNA reads as TGTGCCAGCAGCCTAAACGGACACACTGAAGCTTTCTTT.

V usage is TRBV7-8 and J usage is TRBJ1-1; tentative D call: TRBD1 (5 bases). Looked up from germline, CDR1 is SGHVS and CDR2 is FQNEAQ. The CDR3 loop spans 14 amino acids. Trimming took 1 base from V and 6 from J, leaving 12 bases between them. DNA for the CDR3: TGTGCCAGCAGCTTAGAAAGGGGTTTTGCTGAAGCTTTCTTT. It encodes CASSLERGFAEAFF.

This clonotype was detected ten times or more. The DNA for the CDR3 is TGCAGTGCTAGTGTGGTAGCGGGAATCAACGAGCAGTACTTC. Residues: CSASVVAGINEQYF. This sequence joins TRBV20-1 and TRBJ2-7, with 8 positions matching TRBD2. The CDR3 totals 14 residues. Unmatched junction bases numbered 9, after V lost 3 bases and J lost 5 bases. Germline loops: CDR1 DFQATT, CDR2 SNEGSKA (reference sequence).

Ten or more counts support this clonotype. This chain joins TRBV6-6 and TRBJ2-7, with D possibly called TRBD1 or TRBD2 (5 bases each). Looked up from germline, CDR1 is MNHNY and CDR2 is SVGAGI (reference sequence). Between the trimmed V and J ends, which lost 6 bases and 2 bases, there was a span of 23 bases. This CDR3 is built from 17 residues. The CDR3 DNA sequence: TGTGCCAGCAGGGAATCGTCAGAGGGGACCCCCGCCTACGAGCAGTACTTC. Its translation: CASRESSEGTPAYEQYF.

Many counts were recorded for this clonotype. CDR3 coding DNA: TGTGCCAGCAGTTACCCCGGACTAGCGGGTCTGGGAGAGCAGTACTTC. Residues: CASSYPGLAGLGEQYF. V is TRBV6-2 or TRBV6-3 and J is TRBJ2-7, with 11 positions matching TRBD2. CDR1 and CDR2 from the germline V gene are MNHEY and SVGEGT. Germline trimming cut 2 bases from V and 7 bases from J; bases unmatched to any gene: 10. The CDR3 contains 16 residues.

This clonotype was seen only a few times. V and J are TRBV6-5 and TRBJ2-7, with a possible D match to TRBD1 (6 bases). The CDR3 covers 16 residues. The V gene's germline CDR1 is MNHEY and CDR2 SVGAGI. V lost 0 bases and J lost 3, with 15 bases in between. The CDR3 DNA reads as TGTGCCAGCAGTTACTCGAGTAGGGGGTCCTTCTACGAGCAGTACTTC. Its translation: CASSYSSRGSFYEQYF.

J is TRBJ1-1 and V is TRBV7-9; weak D call: TRBD1 (6 bases). This CDR3 comprises 14 residues. The germline V gene has CDR1 SEHNR and CDR2 FQNEAQ (reference sequence). V gave up 3 bases and J gave up 3 bases, with 11 bases separating them. CDR3 nucleotides: TGTGCCAGCAGCTTCCCGGACAGCTACACTGAAGCTTTCTTT. Translation gives CASSFPDSYTEAFF.